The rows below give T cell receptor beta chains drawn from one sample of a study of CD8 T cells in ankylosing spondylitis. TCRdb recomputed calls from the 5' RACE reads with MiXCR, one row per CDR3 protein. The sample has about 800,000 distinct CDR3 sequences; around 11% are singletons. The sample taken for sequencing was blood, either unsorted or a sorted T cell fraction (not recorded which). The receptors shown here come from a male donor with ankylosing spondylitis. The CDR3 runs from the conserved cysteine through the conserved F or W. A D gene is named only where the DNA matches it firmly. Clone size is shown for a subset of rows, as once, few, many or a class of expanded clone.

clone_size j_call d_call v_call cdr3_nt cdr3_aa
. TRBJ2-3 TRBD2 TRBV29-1 TGCAGCGTTTGGACTAGCGGGAGGCGGGATACGCAGTATTTT CSVWTSGRRDTQYF
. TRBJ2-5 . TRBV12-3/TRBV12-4 TGTGCCAGCAATTTACGAGGGCGCGAGACCCAGTACTTC CASNLRGRETQYF
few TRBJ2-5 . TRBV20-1 TGCAGCTTGGGACTGCACACCCGAGAGACCCAGTACTTC CSLGLHTRETQYF
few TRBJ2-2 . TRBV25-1 TGTGCCAGCAACACTCTTACCGGGGAGCTGTTTTTT CASNTLTGELFF
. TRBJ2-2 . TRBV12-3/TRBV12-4 TGTGCCAGCAGCGAATTTACCGGGGAGCTGTTTTTT CASSEFTGELFF
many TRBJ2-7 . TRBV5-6 TGTGCCAGCAGCGTGGACTTACGGACCTACGAGCAGTACTTC CASSVDLRTYEQYF
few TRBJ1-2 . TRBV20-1 TGCAGTGTCCCTCCGCACAGGGATCGGTCTAACTATGGCTACACCTTC CSVPPHRDRSNYGYTF
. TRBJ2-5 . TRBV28 TGTGCCAGCAGTTTCAGAGGGGGAGGAAGAGAGACCCAGTACTTC CASSFRGGGRETQYF
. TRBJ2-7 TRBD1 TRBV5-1 TGCGCCAGCAGCGACGGGACAGGTTATCCCTACGAGCAGTACTTC CASSDGTGYPYEQYF
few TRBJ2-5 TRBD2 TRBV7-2 TGTGCCAGCAGTCACAGGGGCGGGGGGGGAGAGACCCAGTACTTC CASSHRGGGGETQYF
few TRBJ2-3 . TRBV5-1 TGCGCCAGCAGTTCTCGTGGGGCGGATACAGATACGCAGTATTTT CASSSRGADTDTQYF
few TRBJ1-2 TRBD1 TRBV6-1 TGTGCCAGCAGCCCCCCACAGGGGCTTGGCTACACCTTC CASSPPQGLGYTF
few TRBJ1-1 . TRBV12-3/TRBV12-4 TGTGCCAGCAGTTTTCGTGAGGGGATTGAAGCTTTCTTT CASSFREGIEAFF
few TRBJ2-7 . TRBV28 TGTGCCAGCAGTTTTATTAGATACGAGCAGTACTTC CASSFIRYEQYF
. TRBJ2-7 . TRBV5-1 TGCGCCAGCAGCTTGGTTGTCGGATCCTACGAGCAGTACTTC CASSLVVGSYEQYF
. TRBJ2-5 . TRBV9 TGTGCCAGCAGCAATCAGCGGAGTGGAGAGACCCAGTACTTC CASSNQRSGETQYF
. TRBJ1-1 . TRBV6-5 TGTGCCAGCAGTTACGGGGGGCAGCACACTGAAGCTTTCTTT CASSYGGQHTEAFF
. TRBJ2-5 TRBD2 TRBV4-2 TGTGCCAGCAGCCTATATGGCGGGAGAAAAGAGACCCAGTACTTC CASSLYGGRKETQYF
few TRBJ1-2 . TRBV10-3 TGTGCCATCAGTGACGGACGCGGGAGCTATGGCTACACCTTC CAISDGRGSYGYTF
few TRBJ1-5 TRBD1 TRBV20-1 TGCAGTGCTTCCGACAGGGGGAATCAGCCCCAGCATTTT CSASDRGNQPQHF
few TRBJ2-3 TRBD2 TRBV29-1 TGCAGCGGTAGCGGGAGGGTCACAGATACGCAGTATTTT CSGSGRVTDTQYF
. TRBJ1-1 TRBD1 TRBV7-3 TGTGCCAGCAGGTTAAACAAGGGGGCCACTGAAGCTTTCTTT CASRLNKGATEAFF
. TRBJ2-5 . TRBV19 TGTGCCAGTAGTATAGGACCAACTCAAGAGACCCAGTACTTC CASSIGPTQETQYF
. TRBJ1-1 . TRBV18 TGTGCCAGCTCACCAAACCCGGGCCTCACTGAAGCTTTCTTT CASSPNPGLTEAFF
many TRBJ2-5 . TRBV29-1 TGCAGCGCCGAACCCCCTCAAGAGACCCAGTACTTC CSAEPPQETQYF
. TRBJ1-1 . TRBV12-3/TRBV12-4 TGTGCCAGCAGTTTCTTAAGATGGTCACAGCCGAACACTGAAGCTTTCTTT CASSFLRWSQPNTEAFF
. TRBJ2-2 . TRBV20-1 TGCAGTGCTAGCAGAGCGGGTGGGACCGGGGAGCTGTTTTTT CSASRAGGTGELFF
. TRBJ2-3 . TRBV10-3 TGTGCCATCAGTAAGCCCGACACAGATACGCAGTATTTT CAISKPDTDTQYF
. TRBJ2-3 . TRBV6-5 TGTGCCAGCAGTTACTCTAGCGACACTAGCACAGATACGCAGTATTTT CASSYSSDTSTDTQYF
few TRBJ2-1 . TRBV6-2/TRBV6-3 TGTGCCAGCAGGATGCGGAACAATGAGCAGTTCTTC CASRMRNNEQFF
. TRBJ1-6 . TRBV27 TGTGCCAGCGCTTTCGGGGTAGGGAATTCACCCCTCCACTTT CASAFGVGNSPLHF
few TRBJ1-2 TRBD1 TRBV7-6 TGTGCCTCTCACCCAGGGGGACAGGGTCCCTATGGCTACACCTTC CASHPGGQGPYGYTF
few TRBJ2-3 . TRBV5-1 TGCGCCAGCAGCCTTGGAGGAGGGGGCTATACGCAGTATTTT CASSLGGGGYTQYF
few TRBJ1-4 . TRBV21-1 TGTGCCAGCAGCACCAGCAGTGCAACTAATGAAAAACTGTTTTTT CASSTSSATNEKLFF
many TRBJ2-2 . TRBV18 TGTGCCAGCTCAGGTCTTGGCGGGATTACCGGGGAGCTGTTTTTT CASSGLGGITGELFF
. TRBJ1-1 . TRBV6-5 TGTGCCAGCAGTTACCAGGGATCTGGCAGGTCCCTGGCTTTCTTT CASSYQGSGRSLAFF
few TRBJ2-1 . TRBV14 TGTGCCAGCAGCCAAGAAGGGATCCGTGACAATGAGCAGTTCTTC CASSQEGIRDNEQFF
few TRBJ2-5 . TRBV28 TGTGCCAGCAGCCGCGAACCCAGGGAGACCCAGTACTTC CASSREPRETQYF
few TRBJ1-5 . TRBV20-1 TGCAGTGCTAGAGCTCCCAGGGGAGGGCATCAGCCCCAGCATTTT CSARAPRGGHQPQHF
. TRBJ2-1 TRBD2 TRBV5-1 TGCGCCAGCAGCCGAACCGTACTAGCGCCGAACTCCTACAATGAGCAGTTCTTC CASSRTVLAPNSYNEQFF
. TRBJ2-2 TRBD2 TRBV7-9 TGTGCCAGCAGCTCCAGCGGGAGAGTGACCGGGGAGCTGTTTTTT CASSSSGRVTGELFF
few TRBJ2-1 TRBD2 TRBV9 TGTGCCAGCAGCGTATCCTTAGCGGGAGTCAATGAGCAGTTCTTC CASSVSLAGVNEQFF
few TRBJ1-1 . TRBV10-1 TGCGCCAGCGGTTTGACTCTCTCGGCGACTGAAGCTTTCTTT CASGLTLSATEAFF
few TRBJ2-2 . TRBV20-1 TGCAGTGCTACCCGGGGCTTAGCGGACACTAAGAACACCGGGGAGCTGTTTTTT CSATRGLADTKNTGELFF
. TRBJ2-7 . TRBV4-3 TGCGCCAGCAGCCAAGATCACAGGGTCTACGAGCAGTACTTC CASSQDHRVYEQYF
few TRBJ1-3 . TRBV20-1 TGCAGTGCTGACGACAGGGGAAACACCATATATTTT CSADDRGNTIYF
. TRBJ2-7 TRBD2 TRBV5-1 TGCGCCAGCAGCCAAGGTCAGGGAGGGGACGAGCAGTACTTC CASSQGQGGDEQYF
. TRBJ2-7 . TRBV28 TGTGCCAGCAGTTTAAGGTCGCGAGATCGGTACTTC CASSLRSRDRYF
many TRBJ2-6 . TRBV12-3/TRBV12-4 TGTGCCAGCAGCCAGACTGCCTCTGGGGCCAACGTCCTGACTTTC CASSQTASGANVLTF
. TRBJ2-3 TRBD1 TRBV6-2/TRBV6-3 TGTGCCAGCAGCAAAGGGACAGATTTCACAGATACGCAGTATTTT CASSKGTDFTDTQYF
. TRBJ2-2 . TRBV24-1 TGTGCCACCAGTGATCCCTATACAGGAACCACCGGGGAGCTGTTTTTT CATSDPYTGTTGELFF
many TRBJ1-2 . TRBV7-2 TGTGCCAGCAGCCTTAATGGGGGCTACACCTTC CASSLNGGYTF